These 6 T cell receptor beta chains were all obtained from the same sample, sequenced in a study of CD8+ T cells in alopecia areata. Extracted RNA was reverse transcribed into cDNA, the sequencing template. The assay was immunoSEQ multiplex PCR, and TCRdb's table has in-frame clones only and misses some. The sample holds 150,000 or so clones, 40% to 50% seen once. The source material was CD4+ T cells sorted from blood. Receptors were obtained from a human donor with alopecia areata.

The J gene is TRBJ1-1, the V gene TRBV27; D not resolved. The CDR3 consists of 13 residues. V dropped 7 bases and J dropped 1 base, with 10 bases sitting between them. Germline CDR1 is MNHEY and CDR2 is SMNVEV (reference sequence). The CDR3 region has the DNA TGTGCCAGCATGACAACCCGGAACACTGAAGCTTTCTTT. This gives the protein CASMTTRNTEAFF.

This chain connects TRBV5-1 to TRBJ2-1; D ambiguous. The CDR3 length is 12 residues. V lost 0 bases and J lost 7, with 5 bases in between. Germline V gene data show CDR1 as SGHRS and CDR2 as YFSETQ. The CDR3 protein is CASSLVLNEQFF. CDR3 DNA sequence: TGCGCCAGCAGCTTGGTTCTGAATGAGCAGTTCTTC.

This rearrangement joins TRBV15 to TRBJ2-1; 12 bases agree with TRBD2. J was trimmed by 5 bases and V by 7 bases; bases with no gene match: 6. The germline V gene encodes CDR1 LNHNV and CDR2 YYDKDF (reference sequence). The CDR3 totals 15 residues. CDR3 nucleotides: TGTGCCACCACTAGCGGGAGGGCATTAAACAATGAGCAGTTCTTC. Protein sequence: CATTSGRALNNEQFF.

Only a few counts were recorded for this clone. The chain joins TRBV7-9 to TRBJ2-3; 9 bases match TRBD1. The V gene end was trimmed by 5 bases and the J gene end by 3 bases; junction bases not matched to a gene: 6. The CDR3 contains 15 residues. The germline CDR1 and CDR2 sequences are SEHNR and FQNEAQ (reference sequence). The CDR3 DNA sequence: TGTGCCAGCAGCCTACAGGGGGCTGGTACAGATACGCAGTATTTT. Translation gives CASSLQGAGTDTQYF.

Only a few counts were recorded for this clone. The rearrangement links TRBV2 to TRBJ2-7; D not resolved. CDR1 SNHLY and CDR2 FYNNEI come from the germline V gene. There are 12 residues in the CDR3. Trimming stripped 5 bases from V and 6 bases from J, with 11 bases between. CDR3 protein: CASSPLFGEQYF. CDR3 nucleotide sequence: TGTGCCAGCAGTCCGCTTTTCGGCGAGCAGTACTTC. Full variable domain (remainder filled in from reference TRBV2 and TRBJ2-7): EPEVTQTPSHQVTQMGQEVILRCVPISNHLYFYWYRQILGQKVEFLVSFYNNEISEKSEIFDDQFSVERPDGSNFTLKIRSTKLEDSAMYFCASSPLFGEQYFGPGTRLTVT.

The chain combines TRBV4-1 with TRBJ2-3; unclear D gene. Germline values: CDR1 MGHRA, CDR2 YSYEKL. The CDR3 sequence is 14 residues long. V lost 5 bases and J lost 4, with 13 bases in between. CDR3 coding DNA: TGCGCCAGCAGCTCCCCAAGGGATCCAGATACGCAGTATTTT. Translating it yields CASSSPRDPDTQYF.